This TCR beta chain comes out of a study of T cell changes during pregnancy in multiple sclerosis. Trimming pared 6 bases from V and 5 bases from J, leaving 14 bases between. CDR3 length: 13 residues. Per germline, CDR1 MNHEY and CDR2 SMNVEV (reference sequence). The protocol was immunoSEQ multiplex PCR, while the TCRdb copy is restricted to in-frame clones and leaves out a portion. The table records 40,000 to 60,000 clones, roughly nine tenths of them present only once. This clone was seen a handful of times. V usage is TRBV27 and J usage is TRBJ2-7; the D gene is possibly TRBD2 (5 bases). The clonotype originates from a female donor in good health, enrolled as a control in a pregnancy study. The sample was peripheral blood, taken in the first trimester of pregnancy. The CDR3 protein is CASRELGSHEQYF. The CDR3 DNA reads as TGTGCCAGCAGAGAGTTGGGGAGCCACGAGCAGTACTTC.